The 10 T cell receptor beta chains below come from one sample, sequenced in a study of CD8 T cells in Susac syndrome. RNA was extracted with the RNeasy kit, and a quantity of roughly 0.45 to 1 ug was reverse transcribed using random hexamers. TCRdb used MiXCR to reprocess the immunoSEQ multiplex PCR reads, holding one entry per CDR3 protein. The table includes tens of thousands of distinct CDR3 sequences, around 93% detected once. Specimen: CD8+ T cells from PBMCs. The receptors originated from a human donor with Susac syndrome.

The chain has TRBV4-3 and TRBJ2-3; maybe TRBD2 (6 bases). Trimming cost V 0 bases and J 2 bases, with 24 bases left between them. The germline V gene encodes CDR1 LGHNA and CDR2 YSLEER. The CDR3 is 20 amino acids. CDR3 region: CASSQDRGLIADNPTDTQYF. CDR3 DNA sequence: TGCGCCAGCAGCCAAGATCGGGGCCTAATAGCGGACAATCCCACAGATACGCAGTATTTT.

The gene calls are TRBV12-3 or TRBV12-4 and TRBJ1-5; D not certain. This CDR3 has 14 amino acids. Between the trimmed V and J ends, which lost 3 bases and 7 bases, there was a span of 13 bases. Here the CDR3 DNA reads TGTGCCAGCAGTTTGGATCAGACAAGACAGCCCCAGCATTTT. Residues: CASSLDQTRQPQHF.

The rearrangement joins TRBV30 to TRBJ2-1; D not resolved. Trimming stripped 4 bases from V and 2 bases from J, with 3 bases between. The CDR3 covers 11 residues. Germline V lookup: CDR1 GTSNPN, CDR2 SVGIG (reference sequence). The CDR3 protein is CAWIPYNEQFF. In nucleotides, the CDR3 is TGTGCCTGGATTCCCTACAATGAGCAGTTCTTC.

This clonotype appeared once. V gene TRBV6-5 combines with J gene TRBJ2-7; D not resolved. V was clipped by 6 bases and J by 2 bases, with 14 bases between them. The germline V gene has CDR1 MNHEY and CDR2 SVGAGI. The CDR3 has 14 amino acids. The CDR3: CASSLRDGAYEQYF. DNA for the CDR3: TGTGCCAGCAGCCTCCGAGACGGAGCCTACGAGCAGTACTTC.

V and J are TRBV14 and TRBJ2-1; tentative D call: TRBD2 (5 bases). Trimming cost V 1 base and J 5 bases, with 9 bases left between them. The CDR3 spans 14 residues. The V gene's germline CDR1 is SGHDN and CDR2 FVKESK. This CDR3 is CASSQVGLDNEQFF. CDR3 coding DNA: TGTGCCAGCAGCCAAGTTGGACTGGACAATGAGCAGTTCTTC.

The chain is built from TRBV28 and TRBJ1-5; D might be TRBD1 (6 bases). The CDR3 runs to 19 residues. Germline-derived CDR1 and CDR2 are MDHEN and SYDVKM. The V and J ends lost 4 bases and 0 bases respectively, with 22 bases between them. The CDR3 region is CASSSGTFLATNSNQPQHF. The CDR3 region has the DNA TGTGCCAGCAGTTCCGGGACATTCCTCGCAACAAATAGCAATCAGCCCCAGCATTTT.

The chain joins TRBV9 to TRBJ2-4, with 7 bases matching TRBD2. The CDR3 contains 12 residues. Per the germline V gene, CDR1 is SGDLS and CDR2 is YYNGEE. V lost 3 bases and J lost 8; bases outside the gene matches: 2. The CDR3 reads CASSGGGDIQYF. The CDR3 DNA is TGTGCCAGCAGCGGTGGGGGGGACATTCAGTACTTC.

The CDR3, as DNA: TGCAGTGCTAGTGAGCCAGGGGGCTACGAGCAGTACTTC. It codes for CSASEPGGYEQYF. The chain uses TRBV20-1 and TRBJ2-7; 7 bases match TRBD1. The CDR3 contains 13 residues. The V and J ends lost 3 bases and 3 bases, in that order; junction bases with no gene match: 5. Per the germline V gene, CDR1 is DFQATT and CDR2 is SNEGSKA (reference sequence).

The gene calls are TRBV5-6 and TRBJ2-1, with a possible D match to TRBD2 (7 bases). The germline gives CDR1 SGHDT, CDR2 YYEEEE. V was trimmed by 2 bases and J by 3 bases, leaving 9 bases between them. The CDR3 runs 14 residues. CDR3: CASSFGGLYNEQFF. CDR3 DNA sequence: TGTGCCAGCAGCTTCGGGGGGCTCTACAATGAGCAGTTCTTC.

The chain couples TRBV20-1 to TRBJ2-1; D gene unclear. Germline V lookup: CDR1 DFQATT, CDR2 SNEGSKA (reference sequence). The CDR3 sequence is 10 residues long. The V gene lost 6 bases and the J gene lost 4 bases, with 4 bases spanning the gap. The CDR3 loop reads CSAKYNEQFF. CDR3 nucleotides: TGCAGTGCAAAGTACAATGAGCAGTTCTTC.